Reported below is one TCR beta chain. The sample originates from a study of blood T cell repertoires in COVID-19. Germline V gene sequence: CDR1 SGHVS, CDR2 FQNEAQ. This CDR3 comprises 12 residues. Between the trimmed V and J ends, which lost 5 bases and 4 bases, there was a span of 8 bases. Sequencing was performed with immunoSEQ multiplex PCR; in TCRdb, only in-frame clones are kept and a portion is missing. The sample has some 260,000 clones, over 75% seen once. This TCR was sampled from a woman in her 30s with acute or convalescent COVID-19. The sample comprised peripheral blood. The chain couples TRBV7-8 to TRBJ1-1; D call uncertain. CDR3 in amino acids: CASSLGSTEAFF. Written as DNA, the CDR3 is TGTGCCAGCAGCCTTGGGAGCACTGAAGCTTTCTTT.